Listed here is a single T cell receptor beta chain. Noted time point: new active TB diagnosis, blood taken before or within 7 days of starting treatment. From germline, CDR1 is SEHNR and CDR2 FQNEAQ (reference sequence). Losses at the gene ends were 3 bases for V and 4 bases for J; bases not matched to a gene: 9. CDR3 length equals 17 residues. These data belong to a study of T cells in tuberculosis. Study background: A South African cohort included IGRA-negative adolescents, latently infected IGRA-positive adolescents and adults with active tuberculosis.

Method: immunoSEQ multiplex PCR; TCRdb's copy keeps in-frame clones and lacks some. The sample includes tens of thousands of clones, 92% of them seen just once. This clonotype originated in an adult with tuberculosis. Some clones in this sample may be carry-over from other donors' samples. V gene TRBV7-9 combines with J gene TRBJ2-2, with 9 nucleotides matching TRBD1. The starting material was PBMCs, obtained at tuberculosis diagnosis. CDR3 sequence: CASSLSGTGYSTGELFF. CDR3 DNA sequence: TGTGCCAGCAGCTTGTCCGGGACAGGGTACTCCACCGGGGAGCTGTTTTTT.